This T cell receptor (beta chain) was documented in a study of T cells after yellow fever vaccination. Regarding the study as a whole: Detected again after the booster were most primary-vaccination clones, at nearly 97% CD4 and approximately 90% CD8. By day 5 rather than day 15, the secondary response had peaked, though it was weaker.

The germline V gene encodes CDR1 ENHRY and CDR2 SYGVKD. The V and J ends lost 0 bases and 6 bases, in that order; junction bases with no gene match: 4. CDR3 length: 15 residues. A universal primer site and UMIs were added as TCR cDNA was made by 5'RACE template switching. TCRdb reprocessed the 5' RACE reads with MiXCR, giving one entry per CDR3 protein. This sample has 600,000 to 750,000 distinct CDR3 sequences; 9% to 15% occur once, and the top ten carry 14% to 15%. This clonotype was found a few times. What it binds is unknown. The chain joins TRBV10-3 to TRBJ1-4; 7 bases align to TRBD1. The specimen comprised PBMCs, sampled on the day of the yellow fever booster vaccination. This receptor was obtained from a man aged 30-40 years who received the YFV17D yellow fever vaccine. The chain's CDR3 is CAISESGTEDEKLFF. In DNA, the CDR3 is TGTGCCATCAGTGAGTCTGGGACAGAGGATGAAAAACTGTTTTTT.